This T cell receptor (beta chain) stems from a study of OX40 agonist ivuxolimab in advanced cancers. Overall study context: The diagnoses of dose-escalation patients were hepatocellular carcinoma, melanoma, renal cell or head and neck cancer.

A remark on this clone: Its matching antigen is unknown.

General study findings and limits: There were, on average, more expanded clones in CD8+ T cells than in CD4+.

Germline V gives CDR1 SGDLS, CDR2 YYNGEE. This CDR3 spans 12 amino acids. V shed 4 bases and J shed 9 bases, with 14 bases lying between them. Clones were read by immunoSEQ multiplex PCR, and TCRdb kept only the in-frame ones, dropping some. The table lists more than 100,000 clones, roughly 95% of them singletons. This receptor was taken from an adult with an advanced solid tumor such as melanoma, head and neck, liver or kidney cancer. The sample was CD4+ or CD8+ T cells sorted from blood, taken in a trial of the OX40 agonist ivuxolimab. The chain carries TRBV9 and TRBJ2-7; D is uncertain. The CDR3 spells CASSFDGYLQYF. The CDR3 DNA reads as TGTGCCAGCAGCTTCGACGGCTATTTGCAGTACTTC.